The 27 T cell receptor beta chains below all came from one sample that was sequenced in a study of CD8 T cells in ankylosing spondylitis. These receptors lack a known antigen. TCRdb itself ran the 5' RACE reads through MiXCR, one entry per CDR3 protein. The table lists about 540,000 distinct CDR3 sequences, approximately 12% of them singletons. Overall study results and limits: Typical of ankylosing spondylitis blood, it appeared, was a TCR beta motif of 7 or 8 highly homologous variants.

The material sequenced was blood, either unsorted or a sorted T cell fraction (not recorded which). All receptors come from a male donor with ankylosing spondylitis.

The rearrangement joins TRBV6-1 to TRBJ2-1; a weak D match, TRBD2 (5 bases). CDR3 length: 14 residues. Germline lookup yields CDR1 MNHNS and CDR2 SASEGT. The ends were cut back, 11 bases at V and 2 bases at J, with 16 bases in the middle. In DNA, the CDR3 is TGTGCCGGAACTGGAGGTTATGCCTACAATGAGCAGTTCTTC. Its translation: CAGTGGYAYNEQFF.

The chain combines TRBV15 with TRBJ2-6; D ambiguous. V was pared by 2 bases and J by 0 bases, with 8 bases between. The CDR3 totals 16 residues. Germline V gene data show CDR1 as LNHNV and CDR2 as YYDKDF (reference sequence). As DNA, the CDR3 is TGTGCCACCAGCAGACTTCGGAGCTCTGGGGCCAACGTCCTGACTTTC. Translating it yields CATSRLRSSGANVLTF. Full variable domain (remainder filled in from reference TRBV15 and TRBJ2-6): DAMVIQNPRYQVTQFGKPVTLSCSQTLNHNVMYWYQQKSSQAPKLLFHYYDKDFNNEADTPDNFQSRRPNTSFCFLDIRSPGLGDTAMYLCATSRLRSSGANVLTFGAGSRLTVL.

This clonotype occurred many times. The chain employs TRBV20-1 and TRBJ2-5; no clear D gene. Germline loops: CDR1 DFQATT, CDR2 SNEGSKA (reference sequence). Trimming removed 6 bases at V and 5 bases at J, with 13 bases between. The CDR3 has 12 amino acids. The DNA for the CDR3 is TGCAGTGCCCAGTCCCTAGAGGAGACCCAGTACTTC. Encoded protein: CSAQSLEETQYF.

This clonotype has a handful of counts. The DNA of the CDR3 is TGTGCCAGCAGCTTAGTAGGAGAAAAGCAGTTCTTC. Translating it yields CASSLVGEKQFF. This rearrangement joins TRBV11-1 to TRBJ2-1; D remains ambiguous. This CDR3 contains 12 residues. The V gene lost 1 base and the J gene lost 11 bases, with 9 bases spanning the gap. CDR1 is SGHAT and CDR2 is FQDESV in the germline V gene (reference sequence).

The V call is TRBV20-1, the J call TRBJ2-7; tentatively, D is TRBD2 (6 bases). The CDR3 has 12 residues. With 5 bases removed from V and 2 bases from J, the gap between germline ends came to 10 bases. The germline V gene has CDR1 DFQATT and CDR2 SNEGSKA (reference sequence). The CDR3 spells CSALAAPYEQYF. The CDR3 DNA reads TGCAGTGCTTTAGCGGCGCCCTACGAGCAGTACTTC.

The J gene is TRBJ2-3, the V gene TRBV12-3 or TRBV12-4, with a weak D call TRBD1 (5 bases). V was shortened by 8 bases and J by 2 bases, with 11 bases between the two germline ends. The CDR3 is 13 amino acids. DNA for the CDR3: TGTGCCAGCGGTCAGGGAAACACAGATACGCAGTATTTT. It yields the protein CASGQGNTDTQYF.

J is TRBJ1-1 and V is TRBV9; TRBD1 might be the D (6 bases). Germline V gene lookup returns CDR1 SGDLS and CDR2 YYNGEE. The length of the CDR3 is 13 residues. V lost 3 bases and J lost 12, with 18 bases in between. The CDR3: CASSASGTSGTFF. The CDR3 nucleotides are TGTGCCAGCAGCGCTTCAGGGACATCTGGAACTTTCTTT.

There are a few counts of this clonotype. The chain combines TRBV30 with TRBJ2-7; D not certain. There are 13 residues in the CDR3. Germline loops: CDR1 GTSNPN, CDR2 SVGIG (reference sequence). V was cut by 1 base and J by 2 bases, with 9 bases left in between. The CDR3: CAWSEGMTYEQYF. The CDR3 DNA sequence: TGTGCCTGGAGTGAAGGGATGACCTACGAGCAGTACTTC.

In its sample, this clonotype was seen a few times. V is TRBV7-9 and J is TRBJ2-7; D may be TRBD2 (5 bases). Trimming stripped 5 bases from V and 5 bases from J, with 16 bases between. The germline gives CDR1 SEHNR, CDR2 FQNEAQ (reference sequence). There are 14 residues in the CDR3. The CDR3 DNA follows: TGTGCCAGCAGCCCGAGCGGAGGCGGCCACGAGCAGTACGTC. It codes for CASSPSGGGHEQYV.

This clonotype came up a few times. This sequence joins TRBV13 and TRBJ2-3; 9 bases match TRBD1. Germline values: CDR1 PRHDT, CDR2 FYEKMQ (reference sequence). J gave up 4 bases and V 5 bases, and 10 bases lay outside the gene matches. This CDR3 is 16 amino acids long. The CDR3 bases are TGTGCCAGCAGCATCCCGGGACAGGGAGTGGCAGATACGCAGTATTTT. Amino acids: CASSIPGQGVADTQYF.

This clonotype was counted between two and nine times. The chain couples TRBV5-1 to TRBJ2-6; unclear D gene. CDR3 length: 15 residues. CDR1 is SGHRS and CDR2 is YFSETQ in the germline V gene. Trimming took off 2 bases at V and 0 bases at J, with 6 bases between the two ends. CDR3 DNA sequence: TGCGCCAGCAGCTTATCATCCTCTGGGGCCAACGTCCTGACTTTC. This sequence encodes CASSLSSSGANVLTF.

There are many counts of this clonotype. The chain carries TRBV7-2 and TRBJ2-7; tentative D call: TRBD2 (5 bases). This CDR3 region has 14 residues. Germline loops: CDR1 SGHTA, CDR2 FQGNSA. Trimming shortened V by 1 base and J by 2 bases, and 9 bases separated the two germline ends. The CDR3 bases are TGTGCCAGCAGCTTAGGGACTTCCGCCTACGAGCAGTACTTC. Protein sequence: CASSLGTSAYEQYF. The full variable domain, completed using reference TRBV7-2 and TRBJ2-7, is GAGVSQSPSNKVTEKGKDVELRCDPISGHTALYWYRQSLGQGLEFLIYFQGNSAPDKSGLPSDRFSAERTGGSVSTLTIQRTQQEDSAVYLCASSLGTSAYEQYFGPGTRLTVT.

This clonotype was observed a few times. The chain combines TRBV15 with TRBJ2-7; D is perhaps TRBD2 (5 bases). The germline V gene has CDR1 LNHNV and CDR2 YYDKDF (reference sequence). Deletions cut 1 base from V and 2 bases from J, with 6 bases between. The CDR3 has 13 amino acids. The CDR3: CATSRGAAYEQYV. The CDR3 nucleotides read TGTGCCACCAGCAGAGGAGCGGCCTACGAGCAGTACGTC.

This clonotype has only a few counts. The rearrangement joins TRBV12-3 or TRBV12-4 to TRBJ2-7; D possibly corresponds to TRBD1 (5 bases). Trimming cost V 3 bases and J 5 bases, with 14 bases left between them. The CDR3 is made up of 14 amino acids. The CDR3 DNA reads TGTGCCAGCAGTTTGGGTCAGGGCTTCAACGAGCAGTACGTC. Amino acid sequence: CASSLGQGFNEQYV.

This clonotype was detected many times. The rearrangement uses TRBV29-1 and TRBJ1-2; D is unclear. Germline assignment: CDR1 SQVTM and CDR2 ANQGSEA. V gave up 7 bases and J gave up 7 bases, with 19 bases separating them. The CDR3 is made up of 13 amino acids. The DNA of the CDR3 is TGCAGCGCCGAAGGTGGATCAGGCCGTGGCTACACCTTC. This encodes CSAEGGSGRGYTF.

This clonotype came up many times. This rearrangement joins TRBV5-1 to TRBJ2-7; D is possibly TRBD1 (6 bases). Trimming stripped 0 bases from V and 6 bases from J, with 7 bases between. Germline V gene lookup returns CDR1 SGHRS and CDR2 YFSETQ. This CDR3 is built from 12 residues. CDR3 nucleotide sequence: TGCGCCAGCAGCTTGGGGGGGCTCGAGCAGTACGTC. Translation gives CASSLGGLEQYV.

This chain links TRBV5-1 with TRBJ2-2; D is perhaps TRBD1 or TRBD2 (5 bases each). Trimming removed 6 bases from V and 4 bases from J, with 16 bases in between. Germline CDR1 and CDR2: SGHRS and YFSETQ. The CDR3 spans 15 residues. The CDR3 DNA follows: TGCGCCAGCAAAAGGGACGGGACCCTCACCGGGGAGCTGTTTTTT. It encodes CASKRDGTLTGELFF.

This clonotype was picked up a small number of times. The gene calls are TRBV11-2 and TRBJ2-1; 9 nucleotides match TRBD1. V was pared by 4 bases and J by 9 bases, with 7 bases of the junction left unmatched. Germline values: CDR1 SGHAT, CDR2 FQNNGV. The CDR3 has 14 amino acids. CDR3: CASSSGTGYGEQFF. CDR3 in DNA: TGTGCCAGCAGCTCCGGGACAGGGTACGGTGAGCAGTTCTTC.

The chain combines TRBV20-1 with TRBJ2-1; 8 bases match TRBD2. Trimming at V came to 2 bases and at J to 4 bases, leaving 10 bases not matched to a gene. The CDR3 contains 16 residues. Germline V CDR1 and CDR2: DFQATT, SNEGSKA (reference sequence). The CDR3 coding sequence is TGCAGTGCTAGACCACTGACGGGAGGGCGTTACAATGAGCAGTTCTTC. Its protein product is CSARPLTGGRYNEQFF.

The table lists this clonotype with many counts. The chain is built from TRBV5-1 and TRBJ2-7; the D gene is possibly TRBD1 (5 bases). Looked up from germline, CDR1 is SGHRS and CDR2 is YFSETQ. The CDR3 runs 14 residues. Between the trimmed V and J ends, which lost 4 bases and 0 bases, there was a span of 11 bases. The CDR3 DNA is TGCGCCAGCAGCACAGGCCCTAGCTCCTACGAGCAGTACTTC. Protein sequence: CASSTGPSSYEQYF.

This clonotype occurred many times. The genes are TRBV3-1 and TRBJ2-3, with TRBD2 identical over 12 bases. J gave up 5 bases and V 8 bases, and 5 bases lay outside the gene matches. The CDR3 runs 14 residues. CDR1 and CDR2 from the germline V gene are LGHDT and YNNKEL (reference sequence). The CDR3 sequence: CASRPSGREDTQYF. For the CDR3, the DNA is TGTGCCAGCCGTCCTAGCGGGAGGGAAGATACGCAGTATTTT.

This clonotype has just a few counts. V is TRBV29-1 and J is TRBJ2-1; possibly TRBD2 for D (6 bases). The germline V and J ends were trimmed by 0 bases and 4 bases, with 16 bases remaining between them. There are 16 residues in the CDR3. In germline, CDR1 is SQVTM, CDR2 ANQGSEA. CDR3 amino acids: CSVEDWSGRFYNEQFF. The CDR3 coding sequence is TGCAGCGTTGAAGATTGGTCAGGGAGGTTTTACAATGAGCAGTTCTTC.

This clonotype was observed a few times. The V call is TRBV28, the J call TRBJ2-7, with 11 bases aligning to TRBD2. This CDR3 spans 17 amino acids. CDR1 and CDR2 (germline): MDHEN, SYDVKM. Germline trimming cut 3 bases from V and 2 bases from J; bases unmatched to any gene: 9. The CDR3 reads CASSFPPGTSGTYEQYF. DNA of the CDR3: TGTGCCAGCAGTTTCCCTCCGGGGACTAGCGGAACCTACGAGCAGTACTTC.

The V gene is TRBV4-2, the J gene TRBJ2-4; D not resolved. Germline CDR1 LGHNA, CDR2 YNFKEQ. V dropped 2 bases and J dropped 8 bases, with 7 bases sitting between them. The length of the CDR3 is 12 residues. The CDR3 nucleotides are TGTGCCAGCAGCCAATCTCGGGACATTCAGTACTTC. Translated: CASSQSRDIQYF.

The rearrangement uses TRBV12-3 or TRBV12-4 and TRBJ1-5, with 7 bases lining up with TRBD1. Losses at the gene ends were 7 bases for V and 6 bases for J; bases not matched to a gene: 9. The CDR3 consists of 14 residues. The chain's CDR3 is CASTPTGIIQPQHF. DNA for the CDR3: TGTGCCAGCACCCCGACAGGGATCATTCAGCCCCAGCATTTT.

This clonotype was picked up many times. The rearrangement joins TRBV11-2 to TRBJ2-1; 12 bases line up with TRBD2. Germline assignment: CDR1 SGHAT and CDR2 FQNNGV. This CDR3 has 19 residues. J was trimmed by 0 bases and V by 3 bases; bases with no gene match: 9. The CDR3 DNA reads TGTGCCAGCAGCTTGTCTAGCGGGAGGGCCCCCGACTCCTACAATGAGCAGTTCTTC. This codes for CASSLSSGRAPDSYNEQFF.

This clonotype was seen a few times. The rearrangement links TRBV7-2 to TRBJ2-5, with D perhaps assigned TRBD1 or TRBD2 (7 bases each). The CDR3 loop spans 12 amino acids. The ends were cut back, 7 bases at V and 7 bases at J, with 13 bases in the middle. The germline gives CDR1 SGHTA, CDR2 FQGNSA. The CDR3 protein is CASKGASGTQYF. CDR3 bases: TGTGCCAGCAAGGGGGCTAGCGGGACCCAGTACTTC.